These 32 T cell receptor beta chains were sequenced from one sample in a study of blood T cells in healthy people across ages. A J-beta primer mix and a sample-barcoded 5' primer were used in a second PCR of about 7 to 12 cycles. TCRdb fed the 5' RACE reads into MiXCR, producing one record per CDR3 protein. The sample yields 1.5 million to 1.8 million distinct CDR3 sequences, roughly two fifths seen once. Sample: blood. These TCRs come from a woman younger than 35 in good health.

The chain is built from TRBV27 and TRBJ2-5; 8 bases are a match to TRBD1. The CDR3 loop spans 13 amino acids. The germline gives CDR1 MNHEY, CDR2 SMNVEV (reference sequence). Unmatched junction bases numbered 11, after V lost 10 bases and J lost 7 bases. Written as DNA, the CDR3 is TGTGCCACCCGATCAGGGGGCGCAGGGACCCAGTACTTC. This gives the protein CATRSGGAGTQYF.

The chain uses TRBV12-3 or TRBV12-4 and TRBJ2-7; D unclear. Trimming left V 2 bases short and J 1 base short, with 12 bases between. The CDR3 contains 15 residues. The CDR3 nucleotides read TGTGCCAGCAGTTTACTGTTAGGACCATCCTACGAGCAGTACTTC. Amino acids: CASSLLLGPSYEQYF.

The chain employs TRBV20-1 and TRBJ2-1; the match to TRBD2 covers 11 bases. Germline V lookup: CDR1 DFQATT, CDR2 SNEGSKA (reference sequence). The V segment lost 6 bases and the J segment 10 bases; nucleotides outside the gene matches: 14. There are 15 residues in the CDR3. CDR3 amino acids: CSAPPSGRRPHEQFF. CDR3 coding DNA: TGCAGTGCCCCGCCTAGCGGGAGGCGTCCTCACGAGCAGTTCTTC.

This clonotype was observed a handful of times. The chain couples TRBV5-1 to TRBJ1-2, with 7 bases lining up with TRBD1. After removal of 4 bases from V and 7 bases from J, the junction contained 4 bases not matched to a gene. Germline V gene sequence: CDR1 SGHRS, CDR2 YFSETQ. The CDR3 is 12 residues long. CDR3 DNA: TGCGCCAGCAGCACCGACAGGGTTGGCTACACCTTC. As protein: CASSTDRVGYTF.

This clonotype has just a few counts. The chain has TRBV12-3 or TRBV12-4 and TRBJ2-5; D remains ambiguous. CDR3 length equals 14 residues. Trimming pared 7 bases from V and 11 bases from J, leaving 23 bases between. This CDR3 reads CASTPLSKSSEQYF. CDR3 nucleotides: TGTGCCAGCACCCCGCTAAGTAAGTCAAGTGAGCAGTACTTC.

This clonotype was observed many times. V and J are TRBV6-5 and TRBJ1-2, with D perhaps matching TRBD1 (5 bases). CDR1 and CDR2 from the germline V gene are MNHEY and SVGAGI. V was shortened by 6 bases and J by 2 bases, with 10 bases between the two germline ends. The CDR3 sequence is 13 residues long. The DNA of the CDR3 is TGTGCCAGCAGAGACGGGACGAACTATGGCTACACCTTC. This translates into CASRDGTNYGYTF.

This clonotype was observed a handful of times. The gene calls are TRBV5-1 and TRBJ2-1; 8 bases are shared with TRBD2. This CDR3 comprises 16 residues. After removal of 0 bases from V and 4 bases from J, the junction contained 6 bases not matched to a gene. From germline, CDR1 is SGHRS and CDR2 YFSETQ. The CDR3 DNA reads TGCGCCAGCAGCTTGGGACTAGCGAAGACTTACAATGAGCAGTTCTTC. It is translated as CASSLGLAKTYNEQFF.

This clonotype was counted between two and nine times. The V call is TRBV12-3 or TRBV12-4, the J call TRBJ1-1; D unresolved. The length of the CDR3 is 14 residues. Trimming removed 8 bases at V and 6 bases at J, with 19 bases between. As DNA, the CDR3 is TGTGCCAGCGTAAAAGTTAGAGGGAAGGCTGAAGCTTTCTTT. Translating it yields CASVKVRGKAEAFF.

This rearrangement joins TRBV14 to TRBJ2-7; tentative D call: TRBD1 (6 bases). This CDR3 contains 15 residues. Germline V gives CDR1 SGHDN, CDR2 FVKESK. The ends were cut back, 4 bases at V and 7 bases at J, with 20 bases in the middle. The chain's CDR3 is CASSPWGTLYNEQYF. Written as DNA, the CDR3 is TGTGCCAGCAGCCCCTGGGGGACACTATACAATGAGCAGTACTTC.

V is TRBV27 and J is TRBJ2-2; unclear D gene. The CDR3 consists of 14 residues. V was trimmed by 6 bases and J by 4 bases, leaving 12 bases between them. Germline V CDR1 and CDR2: MNHEY, SMNVEV (reference sequence). The CDR3 loop reads CASRITAFTGELFF. CDR3 nucleotides: TGTGCCAGCAGAATTACAGCGTTCACCGGGGAGCTGTTTTTT.

The chain is built from TRBV12-3 or TRBV12-4 and TRBJ1-6; the match to TRBD1 covers 8 bases. V gave up 3 bases and J gave up 0 bases; unmatched junction bases: 1. The CDR3 length is 16 residues. This CDR3 reads CASSFGQGSYNSPLHF. DNA of the CDR3: TGTGCCAGCAGTTTCGGACAGGGCTCCTATAATTCACCCCTCCACTTT.

The J gene is TRBJ1-5, the V gene TRBV20-1; perhaps TRBD1 as D (5 bases). The V gene's germline CDR1 is DFQATT and CDR2 SNEGSKA (reference sequence). This CDR3 has 15 residues. The germline V and J ends were trimmed by 6 bases and 2 bases, with 17 bases remaining between them. The CDR3 nucleotides are TGCAGTGCCGCGGACATCTCCTTGGGCAATCAGCCCCAGCATTTT. It codes for CSAADISLGNQPQHF.

This clonotype is a singleton in its sample. This chain links TRBV27 with TRBJ2-5; D unclear. The CDR3 runs to 13 residues. The V gene lost 2 bases and the J gene lost 11 bases, with 15 bases spanning the gap. Germline V gives CDR1 MNHEY, CDR2 SMNVEV (reference sequence). The CDR3 coding sequence is TGTGCCAGCAGTTTAACGTTACGCAATGAGCAGTACTTC. This codes for CASSLTLRNEQYF.

This rearrangement joins TRBV12-3 or TRBV12-4 to TRBJ2-1; D unclear. There are 14 residues in the CDR3. Trimming cost V 5 bases and J 0 bases, with 8 bases left between them. Here the CDR3 reads CASSRFSSYNEQFF. The DNA for the CDR3 is TGTGCCAGCAGTCGGTTTAGCTCCTACAATGAGCAGTTCTTC.

This clonotype was observed a few times. The rearrangement links TRBV27 to TRBJ2-1, with TRBD2 matching 7 bases. This CDR3 has 12 residues. Germline CDR1 MNHEY, CDR2 SMNVEV (reference sequence). With 3 bases clipped from V and 13 bases from J, the junction kept 6 bases outside the gene matches. CDR3 sequence reads: CASSFGGLPQFF. DNA for the CDR3: TGTGCCAGCAGTTTTGGGGGACTACCCCAGTTCTTC.

This rearrangement joins TRBV15 to TRBJ2-5; D may be TRBD1 (5 bases). The V gene lost 1 base and the J gene lost 11 bases, with 29 bases spanning the gap. Germline V CDR1 and CDR2: LNHNV, YYDKDF (reference sequence). CDR3 length equals 18 residues. CDR3 loop: CATSRGPHRMMESDEQYF. Here the CDR3 DNA reads TGTGCCACCAGCAGAGGACCCCACAGGATGATGGAGAGTGATGAGCAGTACTTC.

The sample holds a few counts of this clonotype. The V gene is TRBV27, the J gene TRBJ1-5; 8 bases line up with TRBD1. The CDR3 is 17 residues long. Per germline, CDR1 MNHEY and CDR2 SMNVEV (reference sequence). After removal of 0 bases from V and 2 bases from J, the junction contained 6 bases not matched to a gene. This CDR3 is CASSLSYTGGGNQPQHF. The CDR3 region has the DNA TGTGCCAGCAGTTTATCCTACACAGGGGGAGGCAATCAGCCCCAGCATTTT.

The J gene is TRBJ1-5, the V gene TRBV10-3; D unclear. Trimming cost V 4 bases and J 3 bases, with 10 bases left between them. The CDR3 loop spans 14 amino acids. In germline, CDR1 is ENHRY, CDR2 SYGVKD. The CDR3 DNA sequence: TGTGCCATCAGTGTGATGGGAAACAATCAGCCCCAGCATTTT. As protein: CAISVMGNNQPQHF.

This clonotype occurred many times. J is TRBJ1-4 and V is TRBV4-1; D is undetermined. CDR3 length: 14 amino acids. Looked up from germline, CDR1 is MGHRA and CDR2 is YSYEKL. The V gene lost 1 base and the J gene lost 0 bases, with 3 bases spanning the gap. The DNA for the CDR3 is TGCGCCAGCAGCCAAGTGTCAACTAATGAAAAACTGTTTTTT. This sequence encodes CASSQVSTNEKLFF.

The table lists this clonotype with many counts. This rearrangement joins TRBV12-3 or TRBV12-4 to TRBJ2-3; 7 bases fit TRBD1. This CDR3 comprises 16 residues. After removal of 1 base from V and 1 base from J, the junction contained 5 bases not matched to a gene. CDR3 coding DNA: TGTGCCAGCAGTTTAGACAGGGGTGGAGGCACAGATACGCAGTATTTT. It is translated as CASSLDRGGGTDTQYF.

The chain joins TRBV28 to TRBJ1-1, with 10 positions matching TRBD1. Germline CDR1 reads MDHEN; CDR2 reads SYDVKM. With V trimmed by 4 bases and J by 10 bases, 9 bases remained unmatched. This CDR3 spans 14 amino acids. CDR3 protein: CASSSGTGVYRAFF. Here the CDR3 DNA reads TGTGCCAGCAGTTCCGGGACAGGGGTGTATCGAGCTTTCTTT.

The chain recombines TRBV5-1 with TRBJ2-1; TRBD1 aligns across 9 bases. This CDR3 has 16 residues. Trimming at V came to 0 bases and at J to 6 bases, leaving 7 bases not matched to a gene. The germline V gene encodes CDR1 SGHRS and CDR2 YFSETQ. CDR3 protein: CASSLARGQGVNEQFF. CDR3 coding DNA: TGCGCCAGCAGCTTGGCCAGGGGACAGGGTGTCAATGAGCAGTTCTTC. Combining the CDR3 with reference TRBV5-1 and TRBJ2-1 gives the whole variable domain KAGVTQTPRYLIKTRGQQVTLSCSPISGHRSVSWYQQTPGQGLQFLFEYFSETQRNKGNFPGRFSGRQFSNSRSEMNVSTLELGDSALYLCASSLARGQGVNEQFFGPGTRLTVL.

This clonotype was detected a few times. This rearrangement joins TRBV12-3 or TRBV12-4 to TRBJ1-2; TRBD1 aligns across 8 bases. The CDR3 has 12 residues. V lost 7 bases, J lost 8 bases, and 6 bases stayed unmatched. The CDR3 region has the DNA TGTGCCAGCACCAGGGGGCCGGTAGGCTACACCTTC. Residues: CASTRGPVGYTF.

The genes are TRBV7-3 and TRBJ2-5; 9 bases line up with TRBD1. CDR1 SGHTA and CDR2 FQGTGA come from the germline V gene. V was pared by 2 bases and J by 11 bases, with 12 bases of the junction left unmatched. The CDR3 totals 15 residues. The CDR3 nucleotides read TGTGCCAGCAGCTTATTTGGGACAGGGTCCAATGAGCAGTACTTC. Amino acids: CASSLFGTGSNEQYF.

About this clonotype: A single base separates this from a much larger clone, so it may be a read error. V is TRBV7-2 and J is TRBJ2-7, with TRBD1 identical over 8 bases. CDR3 length: 14 residues. The germline CDR1 and CDR2 sequences are SGHTA and FQGNSA. In DNA form, the CDR3 reads TGTGCCAGCAGCCAAAGGACAGGGCCCTACGAGCGGTACTTC. Translation: CASSQRTGPYERYF.

This clonotype was seen more than once but under ten times. V gene TRBV7-2 combines with J gene TRBJ2-1; 8 bases match TRBD1. The V gene's germline CDR1 is SGHTA and CDR2 FQGNSA. The CDR3 is made up of 15 amino acids. Trimming took 4 bases from V and 6 from J; bases not matched to a gene: 8. DNA of the CDR3: TGTGCCAGCAGCTCCCAGGGGGCTTTTGGCAATGAGCAGTTCTTC. This translates into CASSSQGAFGNEQFF.

This clonotype was counted a single time. The rearrangement links TRBV28 to TRBJ2-2; TRBD1 aligns across 9 bases. V lost 7 bases, J lost 2 bases, and 14 bases stayed unmatched. Germline assignment: CDR1 MDHEN and CDR2 SYDVKM. The CDR3 runs to 18 residues. The CDR3: CASIPAGGTGINTGELFF. The CDR3 DNA reads as TGTGCCAGCATCCCAGCGGGCGGGACAGGGATTAACACCGGGGAGCTGTTTTTT.

This clonotype came up a few times. This chain uses TRBV7-9 with TRBJ1-4, with a possible D match to TRBD1 (5 bases). The V end lost 1 base, the J end lost 6 bases, and 12 bases lay between the germline ends. CDR3 length equals 15 residues. From germline, CDR1 is SEHNR and CDR2 FQNEAQ (reference sequence). In nucleotides, the CDR3 is TGTGCCAGCAGCTTAGGGGGCCTACGGGATGAAAAACTGTTTTTT. Translating gives CASSLGGLRDEKLFF.

The chain uses TRBV20-1 and TRBJ1-1; 7 positions agree with TRBD1. Per germline, CDR1 DFQATT and CDR2 SNEGSKA (reference sequence). The CDR3 is 14 amino acids. V was clipped by 4 bases and J by 5 bases; unmatched bases: 10. CDR3 protein: CSAKNTGVRTEAFF. The CDR3 region has the DNA TGCAGTGCTAAGAATACAGGGGTGCGGACTGAAGCTTTCTTT.

This clonotype was seen ten or more times. The V call is TRBV6-5, the J call TRBJ2-5; D unclear. CDR1 and CDR2 from the germline V gene are MNHEY and SVGAGI. Trimming left V 0 bases short and J 5 bases short, with 19 bases between. This CDR3 region has 17 residues. DNA of the CDR3: TGTGCCAGCAGTTACTCAAGCCCGTCCCTGCGGTTGGAGACCCAGTACTTC. As protein: CASSYSSPSLRLETQYF.

This rearrangement joins TRBV29-1 to TRBJ2-2; TRBD2 matches 8 bases. The V segment lost 6 bases and the J segment 5 bases; nucleotides outside the gene matches: 2. Germline V gene data show CDR1 as SQVTM and CDR2 as ANQGSEA. There are 12 residues in the CDR3. The CDR3 spells CSVSGGTGELFF. The CDR3 nucleotides read TGCAGCGTCAGCGGGGGTACCGGGGAGCTGTTTTTT.

The chain links TRBV9 to TRBJ2-7, with 7 bases fitting TRBD2. The CDR3 contains 15 residues. Trimming removed 4 bases from V and 2 bases from J; junction bases left unmatched: 9. Germline lookup yields CDR1 SGDLS and CDR2 YYNGEE. CDR3 in amino acids: CASSPHRGETYEQYF. The CDR3, as DNA: TGTGCCAGCAGCCCCCATCGGGGGGAAACCTACGAGCAGTACTTC. Full variable domain (rest looked up from reference TRBV9 and TRBJ2-7): DSGVTQTPKHLITATGQRVTLRCSPRSGDLSVYWYQQSLDQGLQFLIQYYNGEERAKGNILERFSAQQFPDLHSELNLSSLELGDSALYFCASSPHRGETYEQYFGPGTRLTVT.